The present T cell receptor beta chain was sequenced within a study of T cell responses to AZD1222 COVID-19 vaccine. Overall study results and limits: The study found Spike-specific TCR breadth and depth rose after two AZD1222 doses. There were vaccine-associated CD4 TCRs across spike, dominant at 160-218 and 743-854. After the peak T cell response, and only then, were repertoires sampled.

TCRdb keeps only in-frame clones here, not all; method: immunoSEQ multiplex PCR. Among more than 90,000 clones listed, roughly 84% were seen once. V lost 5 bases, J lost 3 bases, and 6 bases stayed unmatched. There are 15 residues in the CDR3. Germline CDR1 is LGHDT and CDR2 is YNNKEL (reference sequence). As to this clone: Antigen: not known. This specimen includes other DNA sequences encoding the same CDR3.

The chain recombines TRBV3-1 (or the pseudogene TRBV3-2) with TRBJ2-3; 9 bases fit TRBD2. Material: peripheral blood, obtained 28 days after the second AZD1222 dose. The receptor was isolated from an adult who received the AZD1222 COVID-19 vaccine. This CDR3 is CASSGLAGRTDTQYF. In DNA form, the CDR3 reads TGTGCCAGCAGCGGGCTAGCGGGGAGGACAGATACGCAGTATTTT.